This T cell receptor (beta chain) emerged from a study of shared clonotypes between healthy human individuals. The CDR3 length is 12 residues. Germline V gene sequence: CDR1 SEHNR, CDR2 FQNEAQ (reference sequence). V dropped 4 bases and J dropped 4 bases, with 8 bases sitting between them. Clones were sequenced by immunoSEQ multiplex PCR, and TCRdb holds only the in-frame ones, with some missing. This table holds 760,000 or so clones, about 97% found once. The naive CD8 population came from CD45RO-negative cells selected for CCR7, without terminally differentiated effector memory CD45RA+ cells. The source material was naive CD8+ T cells sorted from blood. This receptor was obtained from a young man in good health. The chain has TRBV7-9 and TRBJ2-7; the D is unclear. The DNA for the CDR3 is TGTGCCAGCAGCTCTACCCTATACGAGCAGTACTTC. It codes for CASSSTLYEQYF. Using reference TRBV7-9 and TRBJ2-7 for the parts outside the CDR3, the full variable domain is DTGVSQNPRHKITKRGQNVTFRCDPISEHNRLYWYRQTLGQGPEFLTYFQNEAQLEKSRLLSDRFSAERPKGSFSTLEIQRTEQGDSAMYLCASSSTLYEQYFGPGTRLTVT.